This T cell receptor (beta chain) was sequenced during a study of shared clonotypes between healthy human individuals. Study-wide context: Three CD4 naive, three CD4 memory, two CD8 naive and one CD8 memory plate were used per donor.

Germline V CDR1 and CDR2: SGHDN, FVKESK. The germline V and J ends were trimmed by 5 bases and 2 bases, with 17 bases remaining between them. The CDR3 loop spans 16 amino acids. Clones were sequenced by immunoSEQ multiplex PCR, and TCRdb holds only the in-frame ones, with some missing. The table includes around 1.4 million clones, approximately 98.5% detected once. This clonotype originated in a man aged 25-45 years in good health. Source material: naive CD4+ T cells sorted from blood. Subset denoted: CD45RA+ positively selected. The V and J genes are TRBV14 and TRBJ2-3; tentatively, D is TRBD2 (6 bases). The CDR3 is CASSSRDAGITDTQYF. The CDR3 coding sequence is TGTGCCAGCAGCTCCCGGGATGCGGGAATCACAGATACGCAGTATTTT.